A selection of T cell receptor beta chains follows, all from one sample in a study of T cells in Graves' hyperthyroidism and ophthalmopathy. TCRdb re-derived calls from the multiplex PCR reads in MiXCR, one entry per CDR3 protein. Of under 250,000 distinct CDR3 sequences in the sample, around 26% were seen once. Sequenced: blood. The origin of the receptors is a woman in her 40s with Graves' ophthalmopathy. Each CDR3 is given with its conserved first and last residue. The D gene is left open where the match is weak. Only some rows state a clone size, as once, few, many or a class for expanded clones.

>TRBV24-1|TRBD2|NA|TRBJ2-5
TGTGCCAGCAGCCAAGGACTAGCGGGGGAGCTCCAAGAGACCCAGTACTTC
CASSQGLAGELQETQYF
>TRBV28|TRBD2|NA|TRBJ2-5
TGTGCCAGCAGGTCGTCTCGGGGGGGGCGATCGGGGACCCAGTACTTC
CASRSSRGGRSGTQYF
>TRBV12-3/TRBV12-4|TRBD2|NA|TRBJ2-5
TGTGCCAGCAGTTCCGGACTAGCGGGAGCCCGAGAGACCCAGTACTTC
CASSSGLAGARETQYF
>TRBV18|NA|many|TRBJ2-4
TGTGCCAGCTCACAAATTCCGACCACGGACATTCAGTACTTC
CASSQIPTTDIQYF
>TRBV3-1|TRBD2|many|TRBJ2-7
TGTGCCAGCAGCCAAGACCGAGCGGGAGTTAGGTACGAGCAGTACTTC
CASSQDRAGVRYEQYF
>TRBV28|TRBD2|NA|TRBJ2-2
TGTGCCAGCAGTCCTAGCGGGGAGAACACCGGGGAGCTGTTTTTT
CASSPSGENTGELFF
>TRBV14|TRBD1|many|TRBJ2-2
TGTGCCAGCAGCCACCGACAGGGCGGCGGGGAGCTGTTTTTT
CASSHRQGGGELFF
>TRBV7-7|NA|NA|TRBJ1-1
TGTGCTAGCAGCAAAAATACAGGTGACTACGCAGCTTTCTTT
CASSKNTGDYAAFF
>TRBV6-1|NA|many|TRBJ2-7
TGTGCCAGCAGTGACAGACACCTACTCGAGCAGTACTTC
CASSDRHLLEQYF
>TRBV5-4|TRBD1|many|TRBJ1-5
TGTGCCAGCAGCTTGAGGCTCGGGACAGGGTCGGGGGGAATGGGCAATCAGCCCCAGCATTTT
CASSLRLGTGSGGMGNQPQHF
>TRBV30|NA|many|TRBJ2-7
TGTGCCTCGAGGGGGGTGCACTCCTACGAGCAGTACTTC
CASRGVHSYEQYF
>TRBV28|NA|many|TRBJ2-7
TGTGCCAGCAGACGGATCCGGGACGACGACTACGAGCAGTACTTC
CASRRIRDDDYEQYF
>TRBV28|NA|many|TRBJ1-2
TGTGCCAGCAGTTCGATGCGTGGCTACACCTTC
CASSSMRGYTF
>TRBV18|NA|NA|TRBJ2-2
TGTGCCAGCTCACCAGGACTGGCGAACACCGGGGAGCTGTTTTTT
CASSPGLANTGELFF
>TRBV24-1|NA|few|TRBJ2-5
TGTGCCACCAGTGACCGGAGGGGGCCGCAGACCCAGTACTTC
CATSDRRGPQTQYF
>TRBV30|NA|NA|TRBJ1-2
TGTGCCTGGAATGGAAACTATGGCTACACCTTC
CAWNGNYGYTF
>TRBV28|TRBD1|many|TRBJ2-7
TGTGCCAGCAGTTTGGGGTTAGGACAGGGCACCTACGAGCAGTACTTC
CASSLGLGQGTYEQYF
>TRBV12-3/TRBV12-4|TRBD1|NA|TRBJ1-2
TGTGCCAGCAGCCCGGGGACACAGGGGGGCTACACCTTC
CASSPGTQGGYTF
>TRBV28|TRBD1|many|TRBJ1-2
TGTGCCAGCAGCCCCGGACAGGGGTACCCTTCTAACTATGGCTACACCTTC
CASSPGQGYPSNYGYTF
>TRBV4-1|NA|NA|TRBJ1-2
TGCGCCAGCAGCCAAGATTATAGGCCTGGGGGCTACACCTTC
CASSQDYRPGGYTF
>TRBV20-1|NA|many|TRBJ2-6
TGCAGTGCTAGAGATCTGGCTAGCTCTGGGGCCAACGTCCTGACTTTC
CSARDLASSGANVLTF
>TRBV6-2/TRBV6-3|TRBD2|many|TRBJ2-7
TGTGCCAGCAGTAAACGACTAGCGTTCTCCTACGAGCAGTACTTC
CASSKRLAFSYEQYF
>TRBV6-1|NA|NA|TRBJ2-7
TGTGCCAGCACCGAGGGCCGGTACGAGCAGTACTTC
CASTEGRYEQYF
>TRBV28|TRBD1|many|TRBJ1-2
TGTGCCAGCAGCCCGGGGACAGGGACTTTGGACTATGGCTACACCTTC
CASSPGTGTLDYGYTF
>TRBV18|NA|many|TRBJ1-5
TGTGCCAGCTCACCACCGACGGGTCAGCCCCAGCATTTT
CASSPPTGQPQHF
>TRBV12-3/TRBV12-4|TRBD1|NA|TRBJ1-2
TGTGCCAGCAGTTTAGCCGGACAGGGAAACGGCTACACCTTC
CASSLAGQGNGYTF
>TRBV4-1|NA|many|TRBJ1-6
TGCGCCAGCAGCCGATGGGCGGATAATTCACCCCTCCACTTT
CASSRWADNSPLHF
>TRBV29-1|NA|once|TRBJ1-2
TGCAGCGTTGTAGCCCCACAGATCCCCAGTGGCTACACCTTC
CSVVAPQIPSGYTF
>TRBV5-6|NA|NA|TRBJ2-7
TGTGCCAGCAGCTTACCTAGCGACTACACCGAGCAGTACTTC
CASSLPSDYTEQYF
>TRBV7-2|NA|once|TRBJ1-2
TGTGCCAGCAGCTGGACAGCCCCTCATACCTATGGCTACACCTTC
CASSWTAPHTYGYTF
>TRBV5-2|NA|many|TRBJ2-2
TGTGCCAGCAACTCCGCGCGAGGGCTAGCGGGATCATTGGACACCGGGGAGCTGTTTTTT
CASNSARGLAGSLDTGELFF
>TRBV4-1|TRBD1|many|TRBJ1-3
TGCGCCAGCAGCCAAGAGCCCGGGACAGGGGACACCATATATTTT
CASSQEPGTGDTIYF
>TRBV6-1|NA|many|TRBJ2-7
TGTGCCAGCAGTGCGGGGGTATTTTCCTACGAGCAGTACTTC
CASSAGVFSYEQYF
>TRBV10-3|TRBD1|many|TRBJ2-2
TGTGCCATCAGTGCAGGACAGGTCGGGGAGCTGTTTTTT
CAISAGQVGELFF
>TRBV10-3|TRBD1|once|TRBJ2-5
TGTGCCATCGGGACAGGGAAAGAGACCCAGTACTTC
CAIGTGKETQYF
>TRBV6-1|NA|NA|TRBJ1-1
TGTGCCAGCAGGGAGGGGATCCGAACGCGGATGAACACTGAAGCTTTCTTT
CASREGIRTRMNTEAFF
>TRBV12-3/TRBV12-4|NA|NA|TRBJ1-5
TGTGCCAGCAGTCGCGTTGACACCCAGCCCCAGCATTTT
CASSRVDTQPQHF
>TRBV20-1|NA|few|TRBJ2-7
TGCAGTGCTGGCGCCGAACTCGGGTTCGCCGAGCAGTACTTC
CSAGAELGFAEQYF